The 2 T cell receptor beta chains below were found in one sample sequenced in a study of beta chain features in type 1 diabetes. Antigens for these TCRs are unknown. The investigators reverse transcribed all of the isolated RNA, so they sequenced expressed TCRB transcripts. Profiling relied on immunoSEQ multiplex PCR, and the TCRdb table lists in-frame clones only, not all of them. The sample shows 200,000 to 250,000 clones, 15% to 20% of them seen only once. The study, taken as a whole, reports: There was a moderate but significant shortening of TCRB CDR3s in all four CD4+ subsets of Type 1 diabetes patients.

The sequenced sample was naive CD4+ T cells from blood. These TCRs come from a man aged 25-45 years with type 1 diabetes.

The V and J genes are TRBV4-3 and TRBJ2-7; 8 positions agree with TRBD1. V was clipped by 0 bases and J by 0 bases; unmatched bases: 10. There are 18 residues in the CDR3. Germline V gene sequence: CDR1 LGHNA, CDR2 YSLEER. CDR3 in DNA: TGCGCCAGCAGCCAAGAGGCGACAGGGGTGGTCGGCTCCTACGAGCAGTACTTC. Translating gives CASSQEATGVVGSYEQYF.

This clone has more than one count but fewer than ten. The chain has TRBV9 and TRBJ2-6, with no clear D. CDR3 length: 14 amino acids. V was cut by 2 bases and J by 1 base, with 4 bases left in between. Looked up from germline, CDR1 is SGDLS and CDR2 is YYNGEE. CDR3 in DNA: TGTGCCAGCAGCGTGAGGTCTGGGGCCAACGTCCTGACTTTC. It codes for CASSVRSGANVLTF.